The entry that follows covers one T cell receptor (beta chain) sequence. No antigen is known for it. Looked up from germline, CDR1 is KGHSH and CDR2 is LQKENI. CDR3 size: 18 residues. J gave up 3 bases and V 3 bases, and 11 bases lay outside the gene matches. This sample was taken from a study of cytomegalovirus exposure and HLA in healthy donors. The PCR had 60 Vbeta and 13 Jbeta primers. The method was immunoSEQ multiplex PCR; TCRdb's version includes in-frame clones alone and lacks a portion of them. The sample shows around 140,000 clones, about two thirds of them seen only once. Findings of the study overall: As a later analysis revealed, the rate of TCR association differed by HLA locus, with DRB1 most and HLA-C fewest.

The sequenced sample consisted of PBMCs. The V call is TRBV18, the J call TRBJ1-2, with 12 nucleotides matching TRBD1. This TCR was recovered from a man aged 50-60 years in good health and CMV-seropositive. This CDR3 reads CASSPATGQGAVYYGYTF. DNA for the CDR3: TGTGCCAGCTCACCGGCTACGGGACAGGGGGCCGTGTACTATGGCTACACCTTC.